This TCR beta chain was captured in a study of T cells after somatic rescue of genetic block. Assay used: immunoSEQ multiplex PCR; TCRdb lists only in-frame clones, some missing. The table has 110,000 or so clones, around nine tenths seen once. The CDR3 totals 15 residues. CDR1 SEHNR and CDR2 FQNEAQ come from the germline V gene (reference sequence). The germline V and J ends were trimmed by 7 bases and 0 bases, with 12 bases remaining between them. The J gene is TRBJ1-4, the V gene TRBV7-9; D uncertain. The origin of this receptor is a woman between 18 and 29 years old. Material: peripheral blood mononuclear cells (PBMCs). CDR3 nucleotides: TGTGCCAGCATGTGGGGATCTGCAACTAATGAAAAACTGTTTTTT. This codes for CASMWGSATNEKLFF.